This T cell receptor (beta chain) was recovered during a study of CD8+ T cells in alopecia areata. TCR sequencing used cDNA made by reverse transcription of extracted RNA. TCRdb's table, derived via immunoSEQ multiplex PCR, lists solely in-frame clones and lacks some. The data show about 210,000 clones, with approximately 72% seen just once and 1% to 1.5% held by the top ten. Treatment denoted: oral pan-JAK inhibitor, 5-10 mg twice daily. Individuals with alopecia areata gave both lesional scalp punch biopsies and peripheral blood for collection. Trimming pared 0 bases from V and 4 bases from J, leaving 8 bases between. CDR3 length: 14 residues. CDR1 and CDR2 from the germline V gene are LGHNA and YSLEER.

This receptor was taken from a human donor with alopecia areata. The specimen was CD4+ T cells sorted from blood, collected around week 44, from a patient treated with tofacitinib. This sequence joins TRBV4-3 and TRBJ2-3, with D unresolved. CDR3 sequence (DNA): TGCGCCAGCAGCCAAGATATTCCGTCAGATACGCAGTATTTT. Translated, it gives CASSQDIPSDTQYF.